These 5 T cell receptor beta chains share one sample of origin, sequenced in a study of blood T cells in healthy people across ages. A J-beta primer mix and a sample-barcoded 5' primer were used in a second PCR of roughly 7 to 12 cycles. TCRdb reprocessed the 5' RACE reads with MiXCR, giving one entry per CDR3 protein. The sample has around 1,000,000 distinct CDR3 sequences; less than 25% are singletons. Another study also made use of these data, one on T cells of mothers and their children.

The sample consisted of blood. These receptors all come from a girl aged 2 to 10 in good health.

The chain links TRBV7-9 to TRBJ2-5; no clear D. CDR1 is SEHNR and CDR2 is FQNEAQ in the germline V gene (reference sequence). With 2 bases removed from V and 5 bases from J, the gap between germline ends came to 9 bases. The CDR3 consists of 13 residues. The CDR3 region is CASSLSVYETQYF. In DNA form, the CDR3 reads TGTGCCAGCAGCTTATCGGTATATGAGACCCAGTACTTC.

The chain links TRBV12-5 to TRBJ2-7, with a possible D match to TRBD1 (6 bases). The CDR3 is 17 amino acids. CDR1 is LGHNT and CDR2 is FRNRAP in the germline V gene. Deletions cut 3 bases from V and 0 bases from J, with 18 bases between. The CDR3 sequence: CASGFTIQGVASYEQYF. In DNA form, the CDR3 reads TGTGCTAGTGGTTTTACGATACAGGGAGTTGCCTCCTACGAGCAGTACTTC.

This clonotype appeared a few times. This sequence joins TRBV6-6 and TRBJ2-5; D is perhaps TRBD1 or TRBD2 (6 bases each). The germline V gene has CDR1 MNHNY and CDR2 SVGAGI (reference sequence). The V gene lost 6 bases and the J gene lost 7 bases, with 9 bases spanning the gap. CDR3 length equals 11 residues. Written as DNA, the CDR3 is TGTGCCAGCAGAGGGGGGTCGACCCAGTACTTC. This codes for CASRGGSTQYF.

The table lists this clonotype with a few counts. This chain connects TRBV4-1 to TRBJ2-5; 9 positions agree with TRBD2. Per germline, CDR1 MGHRA and CDR2 YSYEKL. This CDR3 is 15 amino acids long. The trim removed 2 bases at V and 11 bases at J, leaving 12 bases unmatched. The DNA of the CDR3 is TGCGCCAGCAGCCAAATATTCGCGGGAGGGCCTTGGCAGTACTTC. Translation: CASSQIFAGGPWQYF.

For the CDR3, the DNA is TGCGCCAGCAGCCAACCTCTCCTAAGGCGGGGGCCCGGTGAAAAACTGTTTTTT. It encodes CASSQPLLRRGPGEKLFF. The rearrangement joins TRBV4-1 to TRBJ1-4; a possible D gene is TRBD1 (6 bases). This CDR3 has 18 residues. The V end lost 2 bases, the J end lost 7 bases, and 23 bases lay between the germline ends. Germline CDR1 reads MGHRA; CDR2 reads YSYEKL.